A selection of T cell receptor beta chains follows, all from one sample in a study of sequential checkpoint blockade in melanoma. Sequencing used immunoSEQ multiplex PCR; TCRdb keeps in-frame clones, though not all of them. The repertoire holds approximately 5,300 clones, with roughly three fifths as singletons. The starting material was CD8+ T cells sorted from blood (inferred from file names), obtained from a patient given nivolumab and ipilimumab in sequence. Receptors were obtained from a human donor with melanoma. The CDR3 runs from the conserved cysteine through the conserved F or W. The D gene is left open where the match is weak. Clone size is shown for a subset of rows, as once, few, many or a class of expanded clone.

v_call,d_call,cdr3_length,j_call,clone_size,cdr3_aa,cdr3_nt
TRBV2,NA,15,TRBJ2-3,NA,CASSEWTTVTDTQYF,TGTGCCAGCAGTGAGTGGACAACCGTCACAGATACGCAGTATTTT
TRBV4-3,NA,17,TRBJ1-2,few,CASSQDWVEGTDYGYTF,TGCGCCAGCAGCCAAGATTGGGTGGAGGGAACTGACTATGGCTACACCTTC
TRBV6-6,NA,15,TRBJ2-2,NA,CASSYTAANTGELFF,TGTGCCAGCAGTTACACAGCTGCCAACACCGGGGAGCTGTTTTTT
TRBV4-3,NA,16,TRBJ2-3,NA,CASSQVYEGLTDTQYF,TGCGCCAGCAGCCAAGTATATGAAGGACTCACAGATACGCAGTATTTT
TRBV7-2,NA,15,TRBJ1-1,NA,CASSLASTRNVGAFF,TGTGCCAGCAGCTTAGCCTCGACACGGAACGTAGGAGCTTTCTTT
TRBV9,TRBD1,13,TRBJ2-7,NA,CASSGYRGYEQYF,TGTGCCAGCAGCGGATACAGGGGTTACGAGCAGTACTTC
TRBV10-1,TRBD1,15,TRBJ2-3,NA,CASSDLTGSTDTQYF,TGCGCCAGCAGTGACCTGACAGGGAGCACAGATACGCAGTATTTT
TRBV7-6,TRBD1,15,TRBJ2-7,NA,CASSQGTGPYNEQYF,TGTGCCAGCAGCCAAGGGACAGGACCGTACAACGAGCAGTACTTC
TRBV27,NA,12,TRBJ2-7,NA,CASFRSSYEQYF,TGTGCCAGCTTTCGTAGCTCCTACGAGCAGTACTTC
TRBV6-5,TRBD1,14,TRBJ2-7,NA,CASSDDRETYEQYF,TGTGCCAGCAGTGACGACAGGGAGACCTACGAGCAGTACTTC
TRBV7-6,NA,14,TRBJ1-1,NA,CASSLARENTEAFF,TGTGCCAGCAGCTTAGCGAGGGAGAACACTGAAGCTTTCTTT
TRBV7-6,NA,13,TRBJ2-7,few,CASSLGQGGEQYF,TGTGCCAGCAGCTTAGGACAGGGAGGCGAGCAGTACTTC
TRBV4-3,TRBD2,15,TRBJ2-1,few,CASSQGNSGGYEQFF,TGCGCCAGCAGCCAAGGGAATAGCGGGGGCTATGAGCAGTTCTTC
TRBV6-5,TRBD1,16,TRBJ2-7,NA,CASSSLRDRAPYEQYF,TGTGCCAGCAGTTCCCTCCGGGACAGGGCACCCTACGAGCAGTACTTC
TRBV6-5,TRBD1,14,TRBJ1-2,NA,CASSTGQEAYGYTF,TGTGCCAGCAGCACCGGACAGGAAGCTTATGGCTACACCTTC
TRBV27,NA,14,TRBJ2-3,once,CASSNRASTDTQYF,TGTGCCAGCAGCAACAGGGCCTCCACAGATACGCAGTATTTT
TRBV4-3,TRBD1,16,TRBJ2-1,NA,CASSPTDRAIYNEQFF,TGCGCCAGCAGCCCCACGGACAGGGCGATTTACAATGAGCAGTTCTTC
TRBV19,NA,15,TRBJ1-1,few,CASSSSVFMNTEAFF,TGTGCCAGTAGTAGCTCGGTATTTATGAACACTGAAGCTTTCTTT
TRBV4-3,TRBD1,15,TRBJ2-1,NA,CASSRRWTGSNEQFF,TGCGCCAGCAGCCGAAGATGGACAGGGAGCAATGAGCAGTTCTTC
TRBV4-3,NA,15,TRBJ2-3,NA,CASSQGSRTTDTQYF,TGCGCCAGCAGCCAAGGGAGCAGAACCACAGATACGCAGTATTTT
TRBV7-9,NA,15,TRBJ1-2,NA,CASSSHGTGRYGYTF,TGTGCCAGCAGCTCCCACGGGACGGGGAGGTATGGCTACACCTTC
TRBV6-6,TRBD2,15,TRBJ2-7,NA,CANRDQRGGFHEQYF,TGTGCCAACAGGGACCAGCGGGGGGGCTTCCACGAGCAGTACTTC
TRBV10-3,TRBD1,15,TRBJ2-7,once,CAIRAQGASSYEQYF,TGTGCCATCAGAGCCCAGGGGGCAAGCTCCTACGAGCAGTACTTC
TRBV2,TRBD2,15,TRBJ2-5,medium-sized,CASSDGVAGEETQYF,TGTGCCAGCAGTGACGGGGTAGCGGGGGAGGAGACCCAGTACTTC
TRBV9,TRBD2,14,TRBJ2-3,NA,CASSWGGESDTQYF,TGTGCCAGCAGCTGGGGGGGGGAGTCAGATACGCAGTATTTT
TRBV9,NA,15,TRBJ2-1,NA,CASSPQGNSYNEQFF,TGTGCCAGCAGCCCCCAGGGGAACTCCTACAATGAGCAGTTCTTC
TRBV4-3,TRBD2,16,TRBJ2-7,NA,CASSQGAGGGMYEQYF,TGCGCCAGCAGCCAAGGAGCAGGCGGGGGGATGTACGAGCAGTACTTC
TRBV6-1,TRBD2,18,TRBJ2-1,NA,CASSEMGGFGTTYNEQFF,TGTGCCAGCAGTGAAATGGGGGGTTTCGGGACTACCTACAATGAGCAGTTCTTC